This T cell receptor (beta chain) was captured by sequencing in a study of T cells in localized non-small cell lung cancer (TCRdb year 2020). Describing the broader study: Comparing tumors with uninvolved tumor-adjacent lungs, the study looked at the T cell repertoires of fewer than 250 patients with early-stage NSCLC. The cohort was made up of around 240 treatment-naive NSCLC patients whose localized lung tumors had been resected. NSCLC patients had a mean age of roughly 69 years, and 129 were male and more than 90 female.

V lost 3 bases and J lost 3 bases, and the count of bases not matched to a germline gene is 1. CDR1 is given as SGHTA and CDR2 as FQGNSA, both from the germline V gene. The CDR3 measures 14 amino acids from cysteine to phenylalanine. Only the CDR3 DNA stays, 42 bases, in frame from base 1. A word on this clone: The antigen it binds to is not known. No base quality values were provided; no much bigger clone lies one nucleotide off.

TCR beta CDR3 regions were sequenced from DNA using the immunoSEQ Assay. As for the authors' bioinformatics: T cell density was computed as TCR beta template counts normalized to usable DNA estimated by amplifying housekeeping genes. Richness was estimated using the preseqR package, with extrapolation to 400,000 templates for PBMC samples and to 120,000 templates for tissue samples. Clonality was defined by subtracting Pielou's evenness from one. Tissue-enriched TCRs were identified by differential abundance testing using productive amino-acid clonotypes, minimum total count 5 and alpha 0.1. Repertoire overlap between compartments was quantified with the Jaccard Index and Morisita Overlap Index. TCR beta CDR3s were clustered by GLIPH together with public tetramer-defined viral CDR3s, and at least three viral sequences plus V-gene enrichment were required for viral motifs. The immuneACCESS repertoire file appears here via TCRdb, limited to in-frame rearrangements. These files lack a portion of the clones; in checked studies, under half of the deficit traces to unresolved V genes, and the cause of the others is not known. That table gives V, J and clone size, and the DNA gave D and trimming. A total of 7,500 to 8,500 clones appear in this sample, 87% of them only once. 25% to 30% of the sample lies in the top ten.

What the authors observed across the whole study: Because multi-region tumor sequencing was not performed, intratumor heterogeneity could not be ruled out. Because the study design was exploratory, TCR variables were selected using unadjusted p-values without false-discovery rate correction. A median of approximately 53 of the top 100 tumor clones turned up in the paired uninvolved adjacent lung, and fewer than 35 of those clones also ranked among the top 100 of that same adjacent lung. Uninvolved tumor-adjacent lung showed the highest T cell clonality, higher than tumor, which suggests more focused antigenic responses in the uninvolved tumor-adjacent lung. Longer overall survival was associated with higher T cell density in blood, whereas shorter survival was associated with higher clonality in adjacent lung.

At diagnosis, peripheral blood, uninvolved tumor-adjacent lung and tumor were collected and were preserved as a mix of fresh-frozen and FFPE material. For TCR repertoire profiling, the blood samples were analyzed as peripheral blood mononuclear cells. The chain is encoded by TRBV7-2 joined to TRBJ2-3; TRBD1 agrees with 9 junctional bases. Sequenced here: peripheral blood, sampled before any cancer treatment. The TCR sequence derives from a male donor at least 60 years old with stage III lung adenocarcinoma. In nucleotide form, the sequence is TGTGCCAGCAGCTTCGACAGGGGGACAGATACGCAGTATTTT. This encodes CASSFDRGTDTQYF.